What follows are 11 T cell receptor beta chains derived from one specimen sequenced in a study of blood T cell repertoires in COVID-19. Only in-frame clones appear in the TCRdb table, and some are missing; sequencing was by immunoSEQ multiplex PCR. Of about 250,000 clones in the sample, less than 90% were seen once. Sequenced: peripheral blood. The receptor set was obtained from a woman aged 40 to 50 who had recovered from COVID-19.

The chain employs TRBV20-1 and TRBJ2-7; no clear D. Germline V gene sequence: CDR1 DFQATT, CDR2 SNEGSKA (reference sequence). CDR3 length equals 10 residues. V dropped 2 bases and J dropped 4 bases, with 3 bases sitting between them. CDR3 loop: CSARSYEQYF. CDR3 DNA sequence: TGCAGTGCTAGATCTTACGAGCAGTACTTC.

This clone was counted a few times. The chain combines TRBV19 with TRBJ2-1; D call uncertain. CDR1 is LNHDA, CDR2 SQIVND, per germline (reference sequence). Trimming pared 0 bases from V and 7 bases from J, leaving 10 bases between. The CDR3 loop spans 14 amino acids. The CDR3 bases are TGTGCCAGTAGTATAGACGCGAATGTGAATGAGCAGTTCTTC. Translating it yields CASSIDANVNEQFF.

The CDR3 sequence: CATLLGGAGSTEAFF. CDR3 in DNA: TGTGCCACCCTATTGGGGGGGGCCGGGAGCACTGAAGCTTTCTTT. The chain couples TRBV6-5 to TRBJ1-1; D possibly corresponds to TRBD1 (6 bases). The CDR3 is made up of 15 amino acids. Trimming stripped 10 bases from V and 4 bases from J, with 22 bases between. From germline, CDR1 is MNHEY and CDR2 SVGAGI.

J is TRBJ2-3 and V is TRBV5-4; D perhaps matches TRBD1 (6 bases). The CDR3 loop spans 16 amino acids. Germline values: CDR1 SGHNT, CDR2 YYREEE (reference sequence). Trimming removed 0 bases at V and 3 bases at J, with 14 bases between. As DNA, the CDR3 is TGTGCCAGCAGCTTGGAGTGGGGGCTAAATACAGATACGCAGTATTTT. Protein product: CASSLEWGLNTDTQYF. Full variable domain (rest looked up from reference TRBV5-4 and TRBJ2-3): ETGVTQSPTHLIKTRGQQVTLRCSSQSGHNTVSWYQQALGQGPQFIFQYYREEENGRGNFPPRFSGLQFPNYSSELNVNALELDDSALYLCASSLEWGLNTDTQYFGPGTRLTVL.

The chain links TRBV19 to TRBJ1-2; D gene unclear. This CDR3 has 12 residues. V shed 6 bases and J shed 8 bases, with 13 bases lying between them. Germline CDR1 and CDR2: LNHDA and SQIVND (reference sequence). The DNA for the CDR3 is TGTGCCAGTAGAGATTCCGGGAACGGCTACACCTTC. This translates into CASRDSGNGYTF.

The V gene is TRBV4-2, the J gene TRBJ1-2, with a tentative D call TRBD1 (5 bases). The CDR3 runs to 13 residues. Deletions cut 0 bases from V and 6 bases from J, with 8 bases between. Germline lookup yields CDR1 LGHNA and CDR2 YNFKEQ. In nucleotides, the CDR3 is TGTGCCAGCAGCCAAGAGCCAGGGCATGGCTACACCTTC. Translated, it gives CASSQEPGHGYTF.

The genes are TRBV5-4 and TRBJ2-7, with 7 bases identical to TRBD1. V lost 0 bases and J lost 0; bases outside the gene matches: 3. The CDR3 is 15 amino acids. Germline loops: CDR1 SGHNT, CDR2 YYREEE (reference sequence). The CDR3 DNA reads as TGTGCCAGCAGCTTGGAAGGGGGCTACTCCTACGAGCAGTACTTC. Translated: CASSLEGGYSYEQYF. Full variable domain (rest looked up from reference TRBV5-4 and TRBJ2-7): ETGVTQSPTHLIKTRGQQVTLRCSSQSGHNTVSWYQQALGQGPQFIFQYYREEENGRGNFPPRFSGLQFPNYSSELNVNALELDDSALYLCASSLEGGYSYEQYFGPGTRLTVT.

The chain links TRBV7-8 to TRBJ2-2; D uncertain. This CDR3 has 15 amino acids. V lost 5 bases to trimming and J lost 2 bases, with 12 bases between them. CDR1 SGHVS and CDR2 FQNEAQ come from the germline V gene. CDR3 nucleotide sequence: TGTGCCAGCAGCGGGCGAAAGGATAACACCGGGGAGCTGTTTTTT. It is translated as CASSGRKDNTGELFF.

Turning to this clone: The CDR3 ends on some other residue instead of the conserved phenylalanine or tryptophan, so this is likely a read error. The limits of the CDR3 on the DNA are not certain, so only TCRdb's listed CDR3 is given. The chain carries TRBV7-2 and TRBJ1-2. The CDR3 is 15 amino acids in total, end residues counted. Germline V CDR1 and CDR2: SGHTA, FQGNSA. The CDR3 sequence is CASSLAISGGSALFR.

The chain employs TRBV7-2 and TRBJ2-7; D is perhaps TRBD1 (6 bases). Looked up from germline, CDR1 is SGHTA and CDR2 is FQGNSA. The V and J ends lost 6 bases and 4 bases respectively, with 31 bases between them. CDR3 length: 19 residues. CDR3 sequence reads: CASSSRGATGPFHSYEQYF. Here the CDR3 DNA reads TGTGCCAGCAGTTCTAGAGGTGCGACAGGCCCCTTTCATTCGTACGAGCAGTACTTC. Full variable domain (missing parts from reference TRBV7-2 and TRBJ2-7): GAGVSQSPSNKVTEKGKDVELRCDPISGHTALYWYRQSLGQGLEFLIYFQGNSAPDKSGLPSDRFSAERTGGSVSTLTIQRTQQEDSAVYLCASSSRGATGPFHSYEQYFGPGTRLTVT.

The chain joins TRBV3-1 (or the pseudogene TRBV3-2) to TRBJ1-2; 7 nucleotides agree with TRBD1. CDR3 length equals 14 residues. The V segment lost 4 bases and the J segment 4 bases; nucleotides outside the gene matches: 6. The germline V gene encodes CDR1 LGHDT and CDR2 YNNKEL (reference sequence). The CDR3 DNA reads as TGTGCCAGCAGCCTAGGACAGGCAACCTATGGCTACACCTTC. Amino acid sequence: CASSLGQATYGYTF.